The sequence of this T cell receptor (beta chain) was determined in a study of CD8 T cells in Susac syndrome (dated by TCRdb to about 2019). Describing the broader study: The study used repertoire sequencing to test whether antigen drove CD8+ T cell activation and differentiation in Susac syndrome. Study-wide findings and limitations: The number of individuals in the TCR sequencing and HLA analysis was acknowledged as relatively small.

RNA was extracted with the RNeasy kit and roughly 0.45 to 1 ug was reverse transcribed using random hexamers. TCR beta CDR3 regions were amplified with the immunoSEQ multiplex PCR assay covering 54 Vbeta and 13 Jbeta segments. PCR amplification bias was corrected by using a synthetic template baseline for primer optimization and computational correction. Per the source publication's procedure: Reads were annotated to V, D and J genes per IMGT and analyzed with immunoSEQ Analyzer, keeping only productive sequences. To calculate clonality, Shannon entropy was normalized by log2 of the number of productive unique sequences and then subtracted from one. For each patient and control, public and private clones were evaluated within the 100 most prevalent clones. A clone was defined as Susac-specific if it was absent from the healthy and MS cohorts, from 1052 published viral clones and from other ImmuneACCESS disease sequences. In-frame beta chains were kept once TCRdb had trimmed the public reads at Q25 with fastp and called clones with MiXCR. One record per CDR3 amino acid sequence lists the most common genes and DNA. For this entry, the V and J calls and clone size follow TCRdb and not the study's own pipeline. For this sample there are 150,000 to 200,000 distinct CDR3 sequences; roughly 96% appear just once. Jointly, the top ten make up roughly 0.094% of the sample.

The CDR3 measures 12 amino acids from cysteine to phenylalanine. The sequence is cut down to CDR3 DNA, 36 bases in frame from base 1. Reading the germline V gene gives CDR1 KGHDR and CDR2 SFDVKD. Trimming costs V 3 bases and J 8 bases, and their ends lie 7 bases apart. High-throughput TCR beta sequencing profiled peripheral blood CD8+ and CD4+ T cells from healthy donors, Susac syndrome patients and multiple sclerosis patients. Multiple sclerosis controls were treatment-naive patients with stable or active relapsing-remitting disease fulfilling revised McDonald criteria. Bulk CD8+ and CD4+ T cells were purified by magnetic negative isolation, whereas CD8+ TEMRA cells were enriched by FACS. Blood was collected in EDTA tubes and processed within 24 hours, with PBMCs isolated through density gradient centrifugation. PBMCs destined for TCR sequencing were cryopreserved in liquid nitrogen and later thawed in a 37 °C water bath. The sorted or isolated CD4+, CD8+ and CD8+ TEMRA cells had a purity of 90% or higher.

Turning to this clonotype: Its antigen has not been determined. No much larger clonotype is one base removed from it; base qualities were not supplied.

The TCR originated in a human donor with multiple sclerosis. The sequenced sample consisted of CD4+ T cells from PBMCs. The chain is encoded by TRBV24-1 joined to TRBJ2-1; no D segment can be confidently identified. CDR3 sequence: CATSDEDHEQFF. Here is the DNA: TGTGCCACCAGTGATGAGGACCATGAGCAGTTCTTC.